The clone carrying this T cell receptor beta chain was observed many times. As yet, its antigen is unknown. Via MiXCR, TCRdb re-called the RACE reads, giving one row per CDR3 protein. The sample has about 140,000 distinct CDR3 sequences, about 12% seen once. The germline V and J ends were trimmed by 7 bases and 0 bases, with 10 bases remaining between them. The CDR3 runs to 15 residues. The sample belongs to a study of human T cells and chemical hapten exposure. For the study at large: Patients, largely female, had alopecia areata, totalis or universalis. Slight differences in pooled library volume were the main source of varying TCR yields across samples.

As to time point: patch test 2, 6 weeks after DPC sensitization. Documented treatment: therapeutic diphenylcyclopropenone sensitization with weekly scalp DPC. Whole-study results and caveats: In comparison with controls, expanded TCRs gave rise to a significantly larger number of large CDR3 similarity clusters. Among TCRs, those above 1 in 1000 frequency were unaffected by DPC sensitization.

The sequences come from whole blood, collected in connection with sensitization to the hapten diphenylcyclopropenone (DPC). This chain links TRBV12-3 or TRBV12-4 with TRBJ2-6; no reliable D call. The receptor was derived from a woman in her forties or fifties with alopecia areata. Some clones in this sample may be carry-over from other donors' samples. CDR3 in DNA: TGTGCCAGCAACCTGTGGGGCTCTGGGGCCAACGTCCTGACTTTC. Its translation: CASNLWGSGANVLTF.